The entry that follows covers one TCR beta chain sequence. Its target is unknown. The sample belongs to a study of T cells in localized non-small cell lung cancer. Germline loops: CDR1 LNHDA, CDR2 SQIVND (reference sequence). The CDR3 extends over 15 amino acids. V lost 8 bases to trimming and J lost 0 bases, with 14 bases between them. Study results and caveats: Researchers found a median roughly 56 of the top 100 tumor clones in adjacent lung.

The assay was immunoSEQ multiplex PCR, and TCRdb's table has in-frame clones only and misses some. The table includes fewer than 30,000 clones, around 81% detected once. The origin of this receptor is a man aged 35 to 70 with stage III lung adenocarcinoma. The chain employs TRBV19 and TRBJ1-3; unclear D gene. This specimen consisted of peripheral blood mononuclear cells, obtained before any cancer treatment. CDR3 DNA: TGTGCCAGTTCTACTACCCACAGCTCTGGAAACACCATATATTTT. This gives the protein CASSTTHSSGNTIYF.